The 8 T cell receptor beta chains given below trace back to one sample, sequenced in a study of blood T cell repertoires in COVID-19. Profiling relied on immunoSEQ multiplex PCR, and the TCRdb table lists in-frame clones only, not all of them. The sample consists of about 240,000 clones, around 87% of them appearing once. The sequenced sample consisted of peripheral blood. The receptors stem from a woman aged 70 to 79 with active or convalescent COVID-19.

The chain joins TRBV5-5 to TRBJ1-5; no clear D. Germline V gene sequence: CDR1 SGHKS, CDR2 YYEKEE (reference sequence). The CDR3 sequence is 14 residues long. Trimming removed 0 bases from V and 3 bases from J, with 7 bases in between. The CDR3: CASSLGTVNQPQHF. The CDR3 nucleotides read TGTGCCAGCAGCTTGGGCACAGTCAATCAGCCCCAGCATTTT.

The chain couples TRBV19 to TRBJ1-1; 8 positions agree with TRBD1. The germline V gene encodes CDR1 LNHDA and CDR2 SQIVND (reference sequence). Unmatched junction bases numbered 14, after V lost 9 bases and J lost 5 bases. CDR3 size: 15 residues. In DNA, the CDR3 is TGTGCCAGCATGGACAGGGTAAATTGGGGAACTGAAGCTTTCTTT. Translating it yields CASMDRVNWGTEAFF.

In nucleotides, the CDR3 is TGTGCCATCGGGGCCAGCTCCTACGAGCAGTACTTC. This encodes CAIGASSYEQYF. This rearrangement joins TRBV10-3 to TRBJ2-7, with D possibly matching TRBD1 (5 bases). V lost 8 bases, J lost 0 bases, and 8 bases lay in between. The CDR3 is 12 amino acids. Germline-derived CDR1 and CDR2 are ENHRY and SYGVKD.

The V and J genes are TRBV9 and TRBJ1-2; maybe TRBD1 (6 bases). Looked up from germline, CDR1 is SGDLS and CDR2 is YYNGEE. The germline V and J ends were trimmed by 2 bases and 4 bases, with 12 bases remaining between them. The CDR3 spans 14 residues. The DNA of the CDR3 is TGTGCCAGCAGCGTGCTAACAGGGCGCTATGGCTACACCTTC. Its protein product is CASSVLTGRYGYTF.

This clone was found many times. The chain carries TRBV11-3 and TRBJ2-3; D might be TRBD1 (5 bases). With 4 bases removed from V and 0 bases from J, the gap between germline ends came to 11 bases. The CDR3 runs to 15 residues. Germline V gives CDR1 SGHNT, CDR2 YENEEA. CDR3 loop: CASSSAGSSTDTQYF. The CDR3 nucleotides are TGTGCCAGCAGCTCCGCAGGGTCTAGCACAGATACGCAGTATTTT.

V gene TRBV5-1 combines with J gene TRBJ2-2; D perhaps matches TRBD2 (5 bases). CDR3 length equals 16 residues. The germline V and J ends were trimmed by 1 base and 3 bases, with 13 bases remaining between them. Germline CDR1 and CDR2: SGHRS and YFSETQ. The CDR3 protein is CASSLPEVSDTGELFF. In DNA, the CDR3 is TGCGCCAGCAGCTTGCCGGAGGTGTCGGACACCGGGGAGCTGTTTTTT.

The rearrangement joins TRBV6-2 or TRBV6-3 to TRBJ2-7; 9 positions match TRBD1. CDR1 is MNHEY, CDR2 SVGEGT, per germline. After removal of 5 bases from V and 5 bases from J, the junction contained 4 bases not matched to a gene. This CDR3 has 13 residues. CDR3 amino acids: CASSPRTGDEQYF. The CDR3 nucleotides read TGTGCCAGCAGTCCCCGGACAGGGGACGAGCAGTACTTC.

This chain uses TRBV27 with TRBJ2-7; 7 positions agree with TRBD1. Trimming at V came to 5 bases and at J to 4 bases, leaving 5 bases not matched to a gene. CDR3 length equals 13 residues. Germline CDR1 MNHEY, CDR2 SMNVEV (reference sequence). The CDR3 loop reads CASSTGQVYEQYF. CDR3 bases: TGTGCCAGCAGTACCGGACAGGTTTACGAGCAGTACTTC.